This note documents a single TCR beta chain sequence. The data originate from a study of blood T cell repertoires in COVID-19. About the research overall: Samples representing acute and convalescent COVID-19 were sourced from the United States, Italy and Spain.

The CDR3 covers 13 residues. The ends lost 9 bases at V and 3 bases at J; junction bases unmatched: 5. Germline loops: CDR1 WNHNN, CDR2 SYGVQD (reference sequence). Authors' methods: Counts of nucleated cells, estimated from reference gene primer amplification, were obtained. Sequencing was performed with immunoSEQ multiplex PCR; in TCRdb, only in-frame clones are kept and a portion is missing. The V and J calls and the clone size are those of that table, but D and trimming were determined from the DNA. This table holds approximately 300,000 clones, about nine tenths found once. Sample: peripheral blood. V gene TRBV10-1 combines with J gene TRBJ2-7; 10 bases match TRBD1. The receptor was isolated from a woman aged 30 to 39 with COVID-19, enrolled during active disease. CDR3 nucleotide sequence: TGCGCCAGTTCCGGGACAGGGGTCTACGAGCAGTACTTC. Its protein is CASSGTGVYEQYF.